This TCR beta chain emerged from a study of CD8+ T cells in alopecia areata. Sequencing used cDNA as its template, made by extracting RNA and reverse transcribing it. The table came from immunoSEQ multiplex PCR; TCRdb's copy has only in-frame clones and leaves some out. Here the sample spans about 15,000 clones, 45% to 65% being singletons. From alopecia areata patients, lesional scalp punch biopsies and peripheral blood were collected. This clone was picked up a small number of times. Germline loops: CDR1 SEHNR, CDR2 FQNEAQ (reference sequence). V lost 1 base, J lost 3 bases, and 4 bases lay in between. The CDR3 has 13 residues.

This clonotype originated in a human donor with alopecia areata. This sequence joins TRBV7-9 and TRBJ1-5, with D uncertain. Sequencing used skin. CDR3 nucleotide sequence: TGTGCCAGCAGCTTAGGCCCCAATCAGCCCCAGCATTTT. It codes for CASSLGPNQPQHF.